Each of the 20 T cell receptor beta chains below was sequenced from the same sample in a study of cytomegalovirus exposure and HLA in healthy donors. This PCR relied on a set of 60 Vbeta primers and 13 Jbeta primers. Measured with immunoSEQ multiplex PCR; TCRdb has only the in-frame clones, and not every one. The sample has tens of thousands of clones, and its top ten clones hold 1.5% to 2%. Source material: PBMCs. These receptors came from a woman in her twenties or thirties in good health and CMV-seronegative.

V gene TRBV18 combines with J gene TRBJ2-5, with 7 bases matching TRBD1. Unmatched junction bases numbered 6, after V lost 3 bases and J lost 2 bases. The germline gives CDR1 KGHSH, CDR2 LQKENI. The CDR3 contains 15 residues. Written as DNA, the CDR3 is TGTGCCAGCTCACCCAGGACAGGAGCTCAAGAGACCCAGTACTTC. Amino acids: CASSPRTGAQETQYF.

The chain combines TRBV2 with TRBJ1-6; D gene uncertain. V was clipped by 7 bases and J by 9 bases, with 16 bases between them. Germline V lookup: CDR1 SNHLY, CDR2 FYNNEI. This CDR3 is 14 amino acids long. The CDR3 sequence is CASTLRPSGSPLHF. The CDR3 DNA is TGTGCCAGCACCCTCCGCCCCTCCGGTTCACCCCTCCACTTT.

The chain is built from TRBV30 and TRBJ1-4; 9 nucleotides line up with TRBD1. Germline V gene sequence: CDR1 GTSNPN, CDR2 SVGIG (reference sequence). CDR3 length equals 17 residues. Trimming removed 2 bases from V and 1 base from J; junction bases left unmatched: 8. The CDR3 nucleotides are TGTGCCTGGAGTAAATTCGGGACAGGGCTAACTAATGAAAAACTGTTTTTT. This encodes CAWSKFGTGLTNEKLFF.

The chain is built from TRBV11-2 and TRBJ1-4; possible D gene TRBD1, 6 bases. V was trimmed by 4 bases and J by 8 bases, leaving 17 bases between them. The germline V gene encodes CDR1 SGHAT and CDR2 FQNNGV. The CDR3 contains 15 residues. The CDR3 DNA follows: TGTGCCAGCAGCTCTCCGGGACAAGGGACCGAAAAACTGTTTTTT. Its protein product is CASSSPGQGTEKLFF.

The J gene is TRBJ2-3, the V gene TRBV9, with D perhaps matching TRBD2 (6 bases). From germline, CDR1 is SGDLS and CDR2 YYNGEE. Trimming shortened V by 4 bases and J by 1 base, and 10 bases separated the two germline ends. There are 14 residues in the CDR3. DNA of the CDR3: TGTGCCAGCAGCCCCGCTAGCGGCACAGATACGCAGTATTTT. Amino acids: CASSPASGTDTQYF.

The V gene is TRBV28, the J gene TRBJ1-1; perhaps TRBD1 as D (6 bases). The ends were cut back, 6 bases at V and 1 base at J, with 21 bases in the middle. The CDR3 is made up of 17 amino acids. Germline-derived CDR1 and CDR2 are MDHEN and SYDVKM. CDR3 sequence (DNA): TGTGCCAGCAGCACCGCCCGCCTACAGGGATGGAACACTGAAGCTTTCTTT. Its translation: CASSTARLQGWNTEAFF. Using reference TRBV28 and TRBJ1-1 for the parts outside the CDR3, the full variable domain is DVKVTQSSRYLVKRTGEKVFLECVQDMDHENMFWYRQDPGLGLRLIYFSYDVKMKEKGDIPEGYSVSREKKERFSLILESASTNQTSMYLCASSTARLQGWNTEAFFGQGTRLTVV.

The chain has TRBV11-3 and TRBJ2-3; D gene uncertain. Between the trimmed V and J ends, which lost 3 bases and 0 bases, there was a span of 4 bases. There are 13 residues in the CDR3. The germline V gene has CDR1 SGHNT and CDR2 YENEEA. CDR3 loop: CASSFLSTDTQYF. CDR3 DNA sequence: TGTGCCAGCAGCTTCCTCAGCACAGATACGCAGTATTTT.

CDR3: CASSPLPAGELFF. CDR3 nucleotides: TGTGCCAGCAGCCCGTTGCCGGCCGGGGAGCTGTTTTTT. The chain employs TRBV28 and TRBJ2-2, with D unclear. The length of the CDR3 is 13 residues. V dropped 6 bases and J dropped 6 bases, with 11 bases sitting between them. CDR1 and CDR2 (germline): MDHEN, SYDVKM.

The chain uses TRBV5-6 and TRBJ2-5; 7 bases align to TRBD2. Germline loops: CDR1 SGHDT, CDR2 YYEEEE. CDR3 length: 14 residues. Germline trimming cut 4 bases from V and 5 bases from J; bases unmatched to any gene: 8. The CDR3 DNA reads as TGTGCCAGCAGCCAAGTGGGAGCGGGGGAGACCCAGTACTTC. This encodes CASSQVGAGETQYF.

This chain links TRBV28 with TRBJ2-5; 13 nucleotides align to TRBD2. This CDR3 contains 18 residues. The V gene's germline CDR1 is MDHEN and CDR2 SYDVKM. With 2 bases clipped from V and 0 bases from J, the junction kept 6 bases outside the gene matches. CDR3 nucleotide sequence: TGTGCCAGCAGTTTAAGGGGACTAGCGGGGTTGTACCAAGAGACCCAGTACTTC. Translation: CASSLRGLAGLYQETQYF.

The V call is TRBV5-1, the J call TRBJ2-7; tentatively, D is TRBD1 (6 bases). V gave up 0 bases and J gave up 1 base, with 14 bases separating them. There are 16 residues in the CDR3. CDR1 is SGHRS and CDR2 is YFSETQ in the germline V gene. The CDR3 DNA follows: TGCGCCAGCAGCTTGGCGGACAGAACTCCATCCTACGAGCAGTACTTC. Amino acid sequence: CASSLADRTPSYEQYF.

In nucleotides, the CDR3 is TGTGCCAGCAGCTGGGAGGCTTTTGGCTACACCTTC. Its translation: CASSWEAFGYTF. The chain employs TRBV11-2 and TRBJ1-2; unclear D gene. V was pared by 4 bases and J by 7 bases, with 10 bases between. This CDR3 is 12 amino acids long. CDR1 is SGHAT, CDR2 FQNNGV, per germline.

V and J are TRBV10-3 and TRBJ1-2; D may be TRBD1 (6 bases). CDR1 and CDR2 from the germline V gene are ENHRY and SYGVKD. The CDR3 covers 13 residues. The V and J ends lost 8 bases and 0 bases respectively, with 10 bases between them. The CDR3: CAILQGANYGYTF. CDR3 bases: TGTGCCATCCTACAGGGCGCTAACTATGGCTACACCTTC.

As to this clone: The same CDR3 also results from other DNA sequences found in this sample. In DNA form, the CDR3 reads TGTGCCAGCAGCCAAGAGCGGGGGGGACAAGAGACCCAGTACTTC. It translates to CASSQERGGQETQYF. The chain has TRBV4-2 and TRBJ2-5; TRBD2 matches 9 bases. Trimming took 0 bases from V and 2 from J; bases not matched to a gene: 1. There are 15 residues in the CDR3. CDR1 and CDR2 from the germline V gene are LGHNA and YNFKEQ.

The V call is TRBV19, the J call TRBJ1-5; 7 bases are shared with TRBD1. Germline CDR1 LNHDA, CDR2 SQIVND (reference sequence). The CDR3 is 15 amino acids. V dropped 7 bases and J dropped 5; count of bases not matched to a gene: 11. CDR3: CASTEIQGLDQPQHF. The CDR3, as DNA: TGTGCCAGTACCGAAATACAGGGGTTGGATCAGCCCCAGCATTTT.

The chain links TRBV30 to TRBJ2-1, with 8 bases lining up with TRBD2. V shed 5 bases, J shed 0 bases, and the junction held 12 bases outside the gene matches. The germline V gene has CDR1 GTSNPN and CDR2 SVGIG (reference sequence). CDR3 length equals 17 residues. The CDR3 nucleotides are TGTGCCTGGGTATCGGGAGGGGTAGGGAGCTCCTACAATGAGCAGTTCTTC. Amino acids: CAWVSGGVGSSYNEQFF.

The chain recombines TRBV18 with TRBJ2-5; no firm D call. Trimming shortened V by 3 bases and J by 4 bases, and 9 bases separated the two germline ends. In germline, CDR1 is KGHSH, CDR2 LQKENI. This CDR3 is 13 amino acids long. The CDR3 loop is CASSPPSVETQYF. Here the CDR3 DNA reads TGTGCCAGCTCACCGCCATCGGTAGAGACCCAGTACTTC.

V gene TRBV7-9 combines with J gene TRBJ1-6; TRBD1 matches at 8 bases. CDR3 length: 12 amino acids. Germline loops: CDR1 SEHNR, CDR2 FQNEAQ (reference sequence). J was trimmed by 16 bases and V by 3 bases; bases with no gene match: 5. The CDR3 DNA sequence: TGTGCCAGCAGCTTCCCGGGACAGGAACTCCACTTT. Translation gives CASSFPGQELHF.

The CDR3 DNA reads TGCGCCAGCAGCCGACAGGGGAGGGCTAATGAAAAACTGTTTTTT. It is translated as CASSRQGRANEKLFF. The chain couples TRBV5-1 to TRBJ1-4; the match to TRBD1 covers 8 bases. Trimming at V came to 4 bases and at J to 3 bases, leaving 5 bases not matched to a gene. The CDR3 is 15 residues long. Per the germline V gene, CDR1 is SGHRS and CDR2 is YFSETQ.

As concerns this clone: The sample has other DNA sequences that encode this CDR3 too. The gene calls are TRBV6-1 and TRBJ2-6; D uncertain. Between the trimmed V and J ends, which lost 1 base and 0 bases, there was a span of 4 bases. Germline values: CDR1 MNHNS, CDR2 SASEGT. The CDR3 has 15 amino acids. CDR3 nucleotide sequence: TGTGCCAGCAGTGAAGGAGGCTCTGGGGCCAACGTCCTGACTTTC. The encoded protein is CASSEGGSGANVLTF.